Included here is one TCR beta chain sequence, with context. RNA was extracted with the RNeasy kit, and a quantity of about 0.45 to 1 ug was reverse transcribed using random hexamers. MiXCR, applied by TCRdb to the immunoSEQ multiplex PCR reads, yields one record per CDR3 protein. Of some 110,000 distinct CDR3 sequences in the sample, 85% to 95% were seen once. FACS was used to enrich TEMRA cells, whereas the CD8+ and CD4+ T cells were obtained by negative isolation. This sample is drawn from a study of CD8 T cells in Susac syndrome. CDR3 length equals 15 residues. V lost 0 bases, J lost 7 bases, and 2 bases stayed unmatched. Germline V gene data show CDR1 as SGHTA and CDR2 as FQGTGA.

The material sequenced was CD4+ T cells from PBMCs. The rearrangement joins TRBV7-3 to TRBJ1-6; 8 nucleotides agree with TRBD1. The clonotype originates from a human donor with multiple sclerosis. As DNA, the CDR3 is TGTGCCAGCAGCTTAACTGACAGGGGAAATTCACCCCTCCACTTT. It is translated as CASSLTDRGNSPLHF.